This paragraph reports one TCR beta chain. Its antigen is as yet unknown. This specimen comes from a study of T cell responses to AZD1222 COVID-19 vaccine. Study outcomes and limitations: Clonal diversity may have been underestimated, and the donors were mostly white British, with more females than males. Two doses of AZD1222 preceded a rise in Spike-specific TCR breadth and depth. The peak T cell response came first, and repertoires were sampled only after it.

This CDR3 is 15 amino acids long. V dropped 5 bases and J dropped 4; count of bases not matched to a gene: 7. Germline lookup yields CDR1 SGHTA and CDR2 FQGNSA. Sequencing was performed with immunoSEQ multiplex PCR; in TCRdb, only in-frame clones are kept and a portion is missing. The data show roughly 120,000 clones, approximately 89% seen once. This rearrangement joins TRBV7-2 to TRBJ2-5; TRBD2 aligns across 10 bases. Sequencing used peripheral blood, obtained 28 days after the second AZD1222 dose. This receptor was taken from an adult who received the AZD1222 COVID-19 vaccine. The CDR3 spells CASSPPLAGGETQYF. CDR3 bases: TGTGCCAGCAGCCCACCCTTAGCGGGAGGAGAGACCCAGTACTTC.